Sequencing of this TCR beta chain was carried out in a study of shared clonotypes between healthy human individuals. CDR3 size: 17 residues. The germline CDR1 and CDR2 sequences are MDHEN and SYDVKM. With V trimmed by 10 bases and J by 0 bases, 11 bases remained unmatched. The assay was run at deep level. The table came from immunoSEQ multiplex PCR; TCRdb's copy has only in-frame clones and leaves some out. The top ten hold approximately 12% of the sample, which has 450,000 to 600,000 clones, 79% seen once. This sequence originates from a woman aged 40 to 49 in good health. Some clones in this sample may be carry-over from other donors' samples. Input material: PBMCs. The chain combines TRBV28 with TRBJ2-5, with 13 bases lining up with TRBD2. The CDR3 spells CANLGRLAGGDQETQYF. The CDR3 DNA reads TGTGCCAACCTGGGAAGACTAGCGGGAGGAGACCAAGAGACCCAGTACTTC.